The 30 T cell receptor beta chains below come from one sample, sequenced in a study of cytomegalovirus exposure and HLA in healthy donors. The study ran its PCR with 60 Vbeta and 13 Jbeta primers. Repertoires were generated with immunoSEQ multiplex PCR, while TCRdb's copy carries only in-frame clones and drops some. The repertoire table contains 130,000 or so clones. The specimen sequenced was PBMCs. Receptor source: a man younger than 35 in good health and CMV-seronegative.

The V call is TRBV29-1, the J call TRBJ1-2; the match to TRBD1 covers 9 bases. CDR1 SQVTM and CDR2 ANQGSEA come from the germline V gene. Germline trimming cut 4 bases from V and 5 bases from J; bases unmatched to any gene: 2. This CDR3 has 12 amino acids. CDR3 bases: TGCAGCGTTGCCGGGACAGGGTATGGCTACACCTTC. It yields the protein CSVAGTGYGYTF.

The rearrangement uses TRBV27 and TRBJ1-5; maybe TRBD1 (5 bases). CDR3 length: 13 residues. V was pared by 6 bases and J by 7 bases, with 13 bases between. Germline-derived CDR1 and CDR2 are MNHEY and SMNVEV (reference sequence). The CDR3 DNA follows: TGTGCCAGCAGATTTCAGGGTAGACAGCCCCAGCATTTT. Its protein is CASRFQGRQPQHF.

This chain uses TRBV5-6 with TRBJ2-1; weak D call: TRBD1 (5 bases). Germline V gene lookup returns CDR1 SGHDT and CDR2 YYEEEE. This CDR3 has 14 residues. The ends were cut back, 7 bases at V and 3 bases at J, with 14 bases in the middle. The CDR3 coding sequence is TGTGCCAGCCTATCAGGGCTCTTCTACAATGAGCAGTTCTTC. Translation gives CASLSGLFYNEQFF. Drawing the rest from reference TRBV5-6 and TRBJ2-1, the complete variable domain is DAGVTQSPTHLIKTRGQQVTLRCSPKSGHDTVSWYQQALGQGPQFIFQYYEEEERQRGNFPDRFSGHQFPNYSSELNVNALLLGDSALYLCASLSGLFYNEQFFGPGTRLTVL.

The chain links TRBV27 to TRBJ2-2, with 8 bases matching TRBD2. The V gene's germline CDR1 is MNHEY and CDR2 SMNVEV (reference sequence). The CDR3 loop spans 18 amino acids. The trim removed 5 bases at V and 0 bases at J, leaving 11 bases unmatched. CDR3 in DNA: TGTGCCAGCAGTCAGACTAGGGCGGGACTAGCGAACACCGGGGAGCTGTTTTTT. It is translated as CASSQTRAGLANTGELFF.

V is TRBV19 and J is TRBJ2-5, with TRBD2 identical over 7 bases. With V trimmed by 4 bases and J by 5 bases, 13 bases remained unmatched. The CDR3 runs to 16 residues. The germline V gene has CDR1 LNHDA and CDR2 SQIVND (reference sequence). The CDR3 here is CASSTSLGRAAETQYF. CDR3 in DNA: TGTGCCAGTAGTACTTCTTTGGGGAGGGCCGCGGAGACCCAGTACTTC.

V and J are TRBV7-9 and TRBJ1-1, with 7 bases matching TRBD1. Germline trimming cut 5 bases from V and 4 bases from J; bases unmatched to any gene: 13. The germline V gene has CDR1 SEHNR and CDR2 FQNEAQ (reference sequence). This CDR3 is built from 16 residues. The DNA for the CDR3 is TGTGCCAGCAGCAAACGCCAAACAGGGGTGGGCACTGAAGCTTTCTTT. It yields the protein CASSKRQTGVGTEAFF.

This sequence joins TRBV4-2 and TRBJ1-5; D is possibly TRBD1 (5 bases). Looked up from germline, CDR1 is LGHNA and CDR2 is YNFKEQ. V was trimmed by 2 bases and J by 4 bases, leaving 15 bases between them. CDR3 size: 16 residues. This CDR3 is CASSQSGGGTNQPQHF. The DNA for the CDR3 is TGTGCCAGCAGCCAAAGTGGGGGAGGTACAAATCAGCCCCAGCATTTT.

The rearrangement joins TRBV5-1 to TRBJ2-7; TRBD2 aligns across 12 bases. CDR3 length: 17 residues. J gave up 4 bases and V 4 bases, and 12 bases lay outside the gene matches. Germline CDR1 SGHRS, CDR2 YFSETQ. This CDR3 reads CASSILAGGSQEYEQYF. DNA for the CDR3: TGCGCCAGCAGCATACTAGCGGGGGGCTCCCAGGAGTACGAGCAGTACTTC.

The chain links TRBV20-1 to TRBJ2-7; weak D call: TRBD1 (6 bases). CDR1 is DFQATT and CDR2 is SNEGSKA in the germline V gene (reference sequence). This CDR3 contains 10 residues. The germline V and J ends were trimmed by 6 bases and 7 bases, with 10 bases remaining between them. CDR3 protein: CSAEDREQYF. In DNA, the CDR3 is TGCAGTGCGGAGGACAGAGAGCAGTACTTC.

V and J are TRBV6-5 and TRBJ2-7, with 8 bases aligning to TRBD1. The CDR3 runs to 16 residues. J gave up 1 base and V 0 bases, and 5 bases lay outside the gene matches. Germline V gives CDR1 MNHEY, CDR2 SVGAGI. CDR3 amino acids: CASSYSGTGQSYEQYF. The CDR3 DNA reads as TGTGCCAGCAGTTACTCGGGGACAGGCCAATCCTACGAGCAGTACTTC.

CDR3 sequence: CASSGAGARNEQFF. The CDR3 region has the DNA TGTGCCAGCAGTGGAGCGGGGGCCCGCAATGAGCAGTTCTTC. The V gene is TRBV25-1, the J gene TRBJ2-1, with 8 nucleotides matching TRBD2. CDR1 and CDR2 (germline): MGHDK, SYGVNS. The junction had 5 bases not matched to a gene; V was cut back by 4 bases and J by 6 bases. The CDR3 runs 14 residues.

The CDR3 region has the DNA TGTGCCAGCAGCATGCGGACAGGCCCAGGGTCACCCCTCCACTTT. Translated: CASSMRTGPGSPLHF. This chain joins TRBV5-4 and TRBJ1-6; TRBD1 aligns across 7 bases. The CDR3 spans 15 residues. CDR1 is SGHNT and CDR2 is YYREEE in the germline V gene (reference sequence). Trimming at V came to 4 bases and at J to 10 bases, leaving 11 bases not matched to a gene.

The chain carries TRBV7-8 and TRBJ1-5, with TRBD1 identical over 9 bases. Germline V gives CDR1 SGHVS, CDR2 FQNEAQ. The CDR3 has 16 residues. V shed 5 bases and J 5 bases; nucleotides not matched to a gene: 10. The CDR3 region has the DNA TGTGCCAGCAGCCCAATCCCGGGACAGGGACATCAGCCCCAGCATTTT. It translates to CASSPIPGQGHQPQHF.

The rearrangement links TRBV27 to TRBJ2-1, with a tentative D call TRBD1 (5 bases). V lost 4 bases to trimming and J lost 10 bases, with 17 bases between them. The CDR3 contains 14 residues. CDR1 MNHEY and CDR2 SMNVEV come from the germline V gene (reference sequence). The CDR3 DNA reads TGTGCCAGCAGTTCGTGGACACGGCCGAGGGAGCAGTTCTTC. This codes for CASSSWTRPREQFF.

The CDR3 spells CASCRGSSNTEAFF. CDR3 in DNA: TGTGCCAGCTGCCGGGGAAGTTCGAACACTGAAGCTTTCTTT. The chain employs TRBV2 and TRBJ1-1; D not certain. Germline V gives CDR1 SNHLY, CDR2 FYNNEI. The CDR3 sequence is 14 residues long. Trimming took off 8 bases at V and 1 base at J, with 14 bases between the two ends.

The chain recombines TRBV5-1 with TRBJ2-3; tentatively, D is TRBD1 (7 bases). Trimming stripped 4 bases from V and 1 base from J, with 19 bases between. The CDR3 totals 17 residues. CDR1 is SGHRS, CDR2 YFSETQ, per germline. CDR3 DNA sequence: TGCGCCAGCAGCCCAATAGTCCTCAGGGGGGGCACAGATACGCAGTATTTT. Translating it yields CASSPIVLRGGTDTQYF.

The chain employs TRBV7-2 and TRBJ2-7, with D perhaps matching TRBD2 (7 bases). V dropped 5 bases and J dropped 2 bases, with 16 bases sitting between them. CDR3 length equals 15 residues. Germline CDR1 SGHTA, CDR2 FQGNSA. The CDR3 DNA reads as TGTGCCAGCAGCCCCGGGGGGACACGAGCCTACGAGCAGTACTTC. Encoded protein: CASSPGGTRAYEQYF.

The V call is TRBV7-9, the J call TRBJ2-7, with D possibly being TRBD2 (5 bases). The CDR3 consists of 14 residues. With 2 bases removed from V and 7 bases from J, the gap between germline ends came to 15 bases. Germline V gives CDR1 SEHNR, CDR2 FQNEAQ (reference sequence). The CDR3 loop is CASSLIPSGEEQYF. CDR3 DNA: TGTGCCAGCAGCTTAATCCCAAGCGGAGAAGAGCAGTACTTC.

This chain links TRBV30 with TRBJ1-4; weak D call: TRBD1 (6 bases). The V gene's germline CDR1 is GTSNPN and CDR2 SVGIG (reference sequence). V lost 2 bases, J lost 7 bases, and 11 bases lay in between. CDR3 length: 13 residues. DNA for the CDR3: TGTGCCTGGAGTTTGGGGGCTAGTGAAAAACTGTTTTTT. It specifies CAWSLGASEKLFF. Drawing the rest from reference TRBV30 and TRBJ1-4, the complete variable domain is SQTIHQWPATLVQPVGSPLSLECTVEGTSNPNLYWYRQAAGRGLQLLFYSVGIGQISSEVPQNLSASRPQDRQFILSSKKLLLSDSGFYLCAWSLGASEKLFFGSGTQLSVL.

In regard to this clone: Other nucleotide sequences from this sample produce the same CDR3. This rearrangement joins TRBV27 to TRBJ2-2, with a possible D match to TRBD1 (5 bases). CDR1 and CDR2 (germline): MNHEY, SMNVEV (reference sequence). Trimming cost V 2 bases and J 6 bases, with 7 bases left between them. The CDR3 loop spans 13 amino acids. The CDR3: CASSLQGAGELFF. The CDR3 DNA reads TGTGCCAGCAGTTTACAAGGGGCCGGGGAGCTGTTTTTT.

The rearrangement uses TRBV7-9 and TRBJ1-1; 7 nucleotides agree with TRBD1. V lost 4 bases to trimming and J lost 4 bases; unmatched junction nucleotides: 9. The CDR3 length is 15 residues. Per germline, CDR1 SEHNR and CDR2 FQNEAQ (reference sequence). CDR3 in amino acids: CASSSRGTEATEAFF. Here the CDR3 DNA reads TGTGCCAGCAGCTCTAGGGGGACAGAGGCCACTGAAGCTTTCTTT.

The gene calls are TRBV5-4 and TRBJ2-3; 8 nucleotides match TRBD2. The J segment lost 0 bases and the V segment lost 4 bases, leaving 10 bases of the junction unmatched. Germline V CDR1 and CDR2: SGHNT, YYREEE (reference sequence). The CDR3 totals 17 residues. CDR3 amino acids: CASSARGRGVSTDTQYF. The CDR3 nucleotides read TGTGCCAGCAGCGCCCGGGGGCGGGGGGTTAGCACAGATACGCAGTATTTT.

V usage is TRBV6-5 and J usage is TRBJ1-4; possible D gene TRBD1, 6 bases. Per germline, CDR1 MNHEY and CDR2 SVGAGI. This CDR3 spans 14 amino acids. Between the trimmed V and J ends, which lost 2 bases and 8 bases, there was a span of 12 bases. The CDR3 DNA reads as TGTGCCAGCAGTTACGGGGACAAAACAGAAAAACTGTTTTTT. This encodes CASSYGDKTEKLFF.

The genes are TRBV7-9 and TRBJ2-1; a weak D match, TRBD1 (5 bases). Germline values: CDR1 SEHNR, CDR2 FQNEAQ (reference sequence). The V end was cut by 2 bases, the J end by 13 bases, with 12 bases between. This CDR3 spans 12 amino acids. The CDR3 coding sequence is TGTGCCAGCAGCTTAACTGCAGGGCTACAGTTCTTC. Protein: CASSLTAGLQFF.

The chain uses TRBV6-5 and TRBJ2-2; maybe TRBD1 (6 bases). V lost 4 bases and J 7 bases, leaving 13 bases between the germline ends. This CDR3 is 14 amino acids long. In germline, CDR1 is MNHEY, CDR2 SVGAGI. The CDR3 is CASSLQGLGGELFF. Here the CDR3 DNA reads TGTGCCAGCAGTTTGCAGGGGTTAGGCGGGGAGCTGTTTTTT.

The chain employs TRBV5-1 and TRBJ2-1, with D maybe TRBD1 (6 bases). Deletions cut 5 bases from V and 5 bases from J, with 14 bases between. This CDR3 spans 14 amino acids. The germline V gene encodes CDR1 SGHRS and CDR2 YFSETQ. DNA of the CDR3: TGCGCCAGCAGGGGGCAGGGGACCGACAATGAGCAGTTCTTC. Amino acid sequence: CASRGQGTDNEQFF.

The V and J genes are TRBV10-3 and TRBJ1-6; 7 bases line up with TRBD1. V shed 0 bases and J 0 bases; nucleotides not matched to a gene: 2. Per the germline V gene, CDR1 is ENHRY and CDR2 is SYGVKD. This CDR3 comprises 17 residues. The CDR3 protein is CAISESPGGSYNSPLHF. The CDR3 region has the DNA TGTGCCATCAGTGAGTCGCCAGGGGGCTCCTATAATTCACCCCTCCACTTT.

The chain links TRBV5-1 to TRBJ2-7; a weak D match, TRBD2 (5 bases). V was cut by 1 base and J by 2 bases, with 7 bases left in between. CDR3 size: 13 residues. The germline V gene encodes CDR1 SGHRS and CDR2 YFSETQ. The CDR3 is CASSLNGAYEQYF. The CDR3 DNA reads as TGCGCCAGCAGCTTGAACGGGGCCTACGAGCAGTACTTC.

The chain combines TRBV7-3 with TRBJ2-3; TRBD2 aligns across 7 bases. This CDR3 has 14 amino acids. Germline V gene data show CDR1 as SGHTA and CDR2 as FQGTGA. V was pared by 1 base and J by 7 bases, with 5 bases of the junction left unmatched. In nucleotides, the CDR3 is TGTGCCAGCAGCTTAAGCGGGAGCGGATATACGCAGTATTTT. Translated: CASSLSGSGYTQYF.

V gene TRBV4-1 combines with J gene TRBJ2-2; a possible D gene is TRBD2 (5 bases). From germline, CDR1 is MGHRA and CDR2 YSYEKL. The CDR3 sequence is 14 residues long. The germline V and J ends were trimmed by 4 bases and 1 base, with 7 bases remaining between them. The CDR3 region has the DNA TGCGCCAGCAGCCTCAGCGGGAACACCGGGGAGCTGTTTTTT. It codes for CASSLSGNTGELFF.